The rows below give T cell receptor beta chains drawn from one sample of a study of read filtering for tumor transcriptome and immune sequencing. TCRdb itself ran the reads through MiXCR, one entry per CDR3 protein. Among about 37,000 distinct CDR3 sequences listed, roughly 12% were seen once. The material sequenced was a population of CD138-negative cells sorted from bone marrow. All receptors derive from a donor aged 40 or older with multiple myeloma. Each CDR3 is given with its conserved first and last residue. A D gene is named only where the DNA matches it firmly.

cdr3_aa d_call j_call v_call
CASSQAHRGYEQYF TRBD1 TRBJ2-7 TRBV4-1
CSARTPGLASSKTQYF TRBD2 TRBJ2-5 TRBV20-1
CASFPSGTARQPQHF . TRBJ1-5 TRBV6-1
CSAGDRGGGETQYF TRBD1 TRBJ2-5 TRBV20-1
CASRLEVGAGNEQFF . TRBJ2-1 TRBV6-1
CASSLWLGAWGTRTDTQYF . TRBJ2-3 TRBV7-8
CASSILMGFGQPQHF . TRBJ1-5 TRBV5-1
CASSLRNTGELFF . TRBJ2-2 TRBV12-3/TRBV12-4
CASSPNAKTGGGKAFF TRBD1 TRBJ1-1 TRBV7-8
CSVVLGAPDQPQHF . TRBJ1-5 TRBV29-1
CSASGGSAETQYF . TRBJ2-5 TRBV20-1
CSARVPGDRGQYF TRBD1 TRBJ2-7 TRBV20-1
CASSPRQDKGQPYGYTF . TRBJ1-2 TRBV21-1
CASSSRGPGTEAFF . TRBJ1-1 TRBV7-6
CASSLDGGSNTGELFF . TRBJ2-2 TRBV11-3
CASSQSVGRDCSNQPQHF . TRBJ1-5 TRBV23-1
CASSPRAEGYTF . TRBJ1-2 TRBV18
CASSVGGSYNEQFF . TRBJ2-1 TRBV2
CASSSSGTSSYEQYF TRBD2 TRBJ2-7 TRBV7-6
CASSQDPRAGGSEQYF . TRBJ2-7 TRBV4-1